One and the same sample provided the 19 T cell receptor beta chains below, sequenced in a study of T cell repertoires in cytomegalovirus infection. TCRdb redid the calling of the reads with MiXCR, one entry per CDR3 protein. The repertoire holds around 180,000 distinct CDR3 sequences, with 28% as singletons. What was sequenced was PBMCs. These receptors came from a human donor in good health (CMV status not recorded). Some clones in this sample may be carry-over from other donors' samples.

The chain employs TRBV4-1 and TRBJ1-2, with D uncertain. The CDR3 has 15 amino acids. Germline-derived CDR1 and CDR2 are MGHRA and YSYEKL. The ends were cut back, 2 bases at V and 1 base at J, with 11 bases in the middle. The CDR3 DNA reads TGCGCCAGCAGCCAACCTCCTACAGTTAACTATGGCTACACCTTC. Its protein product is CASSQPPTVNYGYTF.

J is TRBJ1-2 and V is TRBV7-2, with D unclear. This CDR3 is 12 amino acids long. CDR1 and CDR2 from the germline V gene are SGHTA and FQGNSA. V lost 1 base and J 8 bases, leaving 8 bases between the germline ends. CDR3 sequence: CASSLDGRGYTF. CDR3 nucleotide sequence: TGTGCCAGCAGCTTAGACGGGCGAGGCTACACCTTC.

The DNA for the CDR3 is TGTGCCAGCAGCTTAGAAGTGGTTTGGACAGATACGCAGTATTTT. It is translated as CASSLEVVWTDTQYF. The chain combines TRBV11-2 with TRBJ2-3, with D unresolved. Germline V gene lookup returns CDR1 SGHAT and CDR2 FQNNGV. Trimming took off 0 bases at V and 3 bases at J, with 10 bases between the two ends. The CDR3 contains 15 residues. The full variable domain, its missing parts supplied by reference TRBV11-2 and TRBJ2-3, is EAGVAQSPRYKIIEKRQSVAFWCNPISGHATLYWYQQILGQGPKLLIQFQNNGVVDDSQLPKDRFSAERLKGVDSTLKIQPAKLEDSAVYLCASSLEVVWTDTQYFGPGTRLTVL.

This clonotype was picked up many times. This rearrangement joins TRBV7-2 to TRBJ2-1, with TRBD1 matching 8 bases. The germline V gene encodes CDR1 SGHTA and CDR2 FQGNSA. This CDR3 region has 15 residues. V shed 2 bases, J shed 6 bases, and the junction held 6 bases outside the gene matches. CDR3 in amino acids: CASSLNRGALNEQFF. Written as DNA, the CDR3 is TGTGCCAGCAGCTTAAACAGGGGGGCACTCAATGAGCAGTTCTTC.

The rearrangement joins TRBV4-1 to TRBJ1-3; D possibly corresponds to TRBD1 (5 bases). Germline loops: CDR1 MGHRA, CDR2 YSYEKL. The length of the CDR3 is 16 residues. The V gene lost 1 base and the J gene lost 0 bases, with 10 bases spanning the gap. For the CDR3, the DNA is TGCGCCAGCAGCCAAGTGGGGCTGATCTCTGGAAACACCATATATTTT. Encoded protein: CASSQVGLISGNTIYF.

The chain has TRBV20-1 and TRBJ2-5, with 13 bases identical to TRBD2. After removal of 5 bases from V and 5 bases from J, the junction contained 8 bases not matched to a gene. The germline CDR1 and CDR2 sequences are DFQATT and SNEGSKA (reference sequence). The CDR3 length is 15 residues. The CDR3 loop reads CSAPGTSGEGETQYF. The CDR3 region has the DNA TGCAGTGCTCCCGGGACTAGCGGGGAAGGGGAGACCCAGTACTTC.

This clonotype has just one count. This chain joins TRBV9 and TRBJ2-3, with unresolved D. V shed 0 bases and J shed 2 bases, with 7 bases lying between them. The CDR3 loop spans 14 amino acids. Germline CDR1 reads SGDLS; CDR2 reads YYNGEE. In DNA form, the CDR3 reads TGTGCCAGCAGCGTAGAGCAGGTCACAGATACGCAGTATTTT. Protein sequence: CASSVEQVTDTQYF.

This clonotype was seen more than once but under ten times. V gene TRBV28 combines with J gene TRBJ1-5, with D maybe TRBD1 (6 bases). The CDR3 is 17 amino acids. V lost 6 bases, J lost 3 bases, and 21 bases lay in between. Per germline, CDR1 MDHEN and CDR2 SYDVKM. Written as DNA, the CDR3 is TGTGCCAGCAGCCGCGTGGGGGGCCTTATTTTCAATCAGCCCCAGCATTTT. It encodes CASSRVGGLIFNQPQHF.

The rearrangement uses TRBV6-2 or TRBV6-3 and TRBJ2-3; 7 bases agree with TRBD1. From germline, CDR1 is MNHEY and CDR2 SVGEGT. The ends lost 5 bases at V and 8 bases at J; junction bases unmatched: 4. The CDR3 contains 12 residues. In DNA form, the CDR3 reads TGTGCCAGCAGTCGACAGGGTGGTACGCAGTATTTT. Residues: CASSRQGGTQYF.

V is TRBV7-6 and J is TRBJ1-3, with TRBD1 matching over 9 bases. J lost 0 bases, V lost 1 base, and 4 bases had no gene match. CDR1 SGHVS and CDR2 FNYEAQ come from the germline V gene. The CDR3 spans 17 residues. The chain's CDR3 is CASSLGGQGSSGNTIYF. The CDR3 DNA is TGTGCCAGCAGCTTAGGGGGACAGGGCAGCTCTGGAAACACCATATATTTT.

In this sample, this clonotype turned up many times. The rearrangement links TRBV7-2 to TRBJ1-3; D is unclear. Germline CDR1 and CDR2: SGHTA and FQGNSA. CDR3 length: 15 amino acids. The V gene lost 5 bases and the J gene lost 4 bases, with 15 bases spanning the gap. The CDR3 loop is CASSQTTAGGNTIYF. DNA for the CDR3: TGTGCCAGCAGCCAAACCACAGCGGGGGGAAACACCATATATTTT. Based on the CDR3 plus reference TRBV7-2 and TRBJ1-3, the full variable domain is GAGVSQSPSNKVTEKGKDVELRCDPISGHTALYWYRQSLGQGLEFLIYFQGNSAPDKSGLPSDRFSAERTGGSVSTLTIQRTQQEDSAVYLCASSQTTAGGNTIYFGEGSWLTVV.

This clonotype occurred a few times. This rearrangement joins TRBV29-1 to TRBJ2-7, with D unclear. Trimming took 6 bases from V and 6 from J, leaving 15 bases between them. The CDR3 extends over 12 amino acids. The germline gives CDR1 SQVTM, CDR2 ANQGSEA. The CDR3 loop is CSVTDTGFEQYF. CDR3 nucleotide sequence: TGCAGCGTCACGGATACGGGCTTCGAGCAGTACTTC.

The CDR3 coding sequence is TGTGCCATCAGTGAGGACAGGATGAACACTGAAGCTTTCTTT. Amino acid sequence: CAISEDRMNTEAFF. The chain uses TRBV10-3 and TRBJ1-1; possibly TRBD1 for D (6 bases). V was trimmed by 2 bases and J by 0 bases, leaving 7 bases between them. Germline values: CDR1 ENHRY, CDR2 SYGVKD. CDR3 size: 14 residues.

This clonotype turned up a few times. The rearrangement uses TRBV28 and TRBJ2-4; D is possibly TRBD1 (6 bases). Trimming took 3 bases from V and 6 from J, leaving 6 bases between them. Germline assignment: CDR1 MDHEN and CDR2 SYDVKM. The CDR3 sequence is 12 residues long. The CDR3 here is CASSLTGNIQYF. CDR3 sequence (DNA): TGTGCCAGCAGTTTGACAGGAAACATTCAGTACTTC.

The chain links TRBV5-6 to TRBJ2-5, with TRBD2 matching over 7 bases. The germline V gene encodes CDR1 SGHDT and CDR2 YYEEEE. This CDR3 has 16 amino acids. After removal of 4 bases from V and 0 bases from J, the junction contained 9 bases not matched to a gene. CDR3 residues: CASSLRGGRHQETQYF. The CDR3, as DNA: TGTGCCAGCAGCCTACGGGGAGGGCGGCACCAAGAGACCCAGTACTTC.

The CDR3 nucleotides read TGTGCCATCAGGAGGGGGCCGGGTGGCTACACCTTC. This codes for CAIRRGPGGYTF. The V and J genes are TRBV10-3 and TRBJ1-2, with TRBD1 matching 7 bases. Germline values: CDR1 ENHRY, CDR2 SYGVKD. V lost 6 bases, J lost 7 bases, and 5 bases stayed unmatched. The CDR3 has 12 residues.

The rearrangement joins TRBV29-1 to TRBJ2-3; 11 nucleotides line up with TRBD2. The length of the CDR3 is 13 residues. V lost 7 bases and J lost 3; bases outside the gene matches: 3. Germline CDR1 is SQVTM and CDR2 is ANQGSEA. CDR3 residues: CSGGTSGTDTQYF. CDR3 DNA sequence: TGCAGCGGCGGGACTAGCGGAACAGATACGCAGTATTTT.

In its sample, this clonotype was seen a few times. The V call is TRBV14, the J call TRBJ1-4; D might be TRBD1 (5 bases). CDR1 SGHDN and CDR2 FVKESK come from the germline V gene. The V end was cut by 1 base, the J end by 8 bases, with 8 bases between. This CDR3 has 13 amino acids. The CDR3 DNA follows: TGTGCCAGCAGCCAAGTGACAGACGAAAAACTGTTTTTT. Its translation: CASSQVTDEKLFF.

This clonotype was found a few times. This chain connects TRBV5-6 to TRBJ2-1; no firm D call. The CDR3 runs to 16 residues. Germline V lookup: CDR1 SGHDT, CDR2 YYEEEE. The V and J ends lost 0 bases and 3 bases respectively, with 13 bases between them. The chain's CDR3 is CASSLGSPGYYNEQFF. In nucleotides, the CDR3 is TGTGCCAGCAGCTTGGGGAGTCCTGGCTACTACAATGAGCAGTTCTTC.